The TCR beta chain under discussion was sequenced for a study of molecular identifiers for immune sequencing clone quantification. Concerning this clonotype itself: Its matching antigen is unknown.

TCRdb fed the PCR reads into MiXCR, producing one record per CDR3 protein. In the table there are 490,000 or so distinct CDR3 sequences, about a fifth of which are singletons. V shed 4 bases, J shed 4 bases, and the junction held 4 bases outside the gene matches. Germline CDR1 is SGDLS and CDR2 is YYNGEE. The CDR3 has 13 amino acids. Study-level results: Over 99% of effector molecules, but under 1% in naive cells, were held by clones with more than 20 RNA copies.

This rearrangement joins TRBV9 to TRBJ1-1; 7 bases are a match to TRBD1. This clonotype was sampled from a human donor in good health. Some libraries in this study had Jurkat cell RNA spiked in. Source material: naive CD8+ T cells from blood, with Jurkat cell RNA spiked in. The subset here: FACS-sorted CD8+CD4-CCR7+CD45RA+ naive T cells. The CDR3 DNA is TGTGCCAGCAGCCACAGACAGGGCACTGAAGCTTTCTTT. As protein: CASSHRQGTEAFF.